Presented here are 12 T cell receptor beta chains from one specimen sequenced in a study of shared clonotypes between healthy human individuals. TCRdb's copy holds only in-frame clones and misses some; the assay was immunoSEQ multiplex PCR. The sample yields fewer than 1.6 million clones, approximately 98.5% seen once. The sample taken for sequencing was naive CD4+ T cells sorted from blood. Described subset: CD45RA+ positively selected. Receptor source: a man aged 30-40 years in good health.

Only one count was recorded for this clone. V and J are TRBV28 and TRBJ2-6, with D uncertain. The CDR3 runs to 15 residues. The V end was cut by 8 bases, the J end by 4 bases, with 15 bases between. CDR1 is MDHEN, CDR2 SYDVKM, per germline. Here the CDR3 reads CASQRRPSGANVLTF. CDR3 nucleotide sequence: TGTGCCAGCCAACGTAGACCCTCCGGGGCCAACGTCCTGACTTTC.

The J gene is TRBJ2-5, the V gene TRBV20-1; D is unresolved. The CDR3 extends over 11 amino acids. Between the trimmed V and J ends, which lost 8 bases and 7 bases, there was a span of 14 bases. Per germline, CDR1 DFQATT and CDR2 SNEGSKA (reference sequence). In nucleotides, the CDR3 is TGCAGTCCTCGTGGAGTCGGGACCCAGTACTTC. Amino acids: CSPRGVGTQYF.

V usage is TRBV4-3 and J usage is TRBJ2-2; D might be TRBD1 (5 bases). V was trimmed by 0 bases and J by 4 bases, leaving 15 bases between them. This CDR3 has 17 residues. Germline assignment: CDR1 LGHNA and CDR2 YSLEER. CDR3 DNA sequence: TGCGCCAGCAGCCAAGAAAGGATGGGGCGAATCACCGGGGAGCTGTTTTTT. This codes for CASSQERMGRITGELFF.

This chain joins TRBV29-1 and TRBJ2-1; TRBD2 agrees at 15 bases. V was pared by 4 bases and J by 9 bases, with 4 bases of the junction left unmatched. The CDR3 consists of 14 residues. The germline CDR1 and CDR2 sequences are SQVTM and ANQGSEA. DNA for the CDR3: TGCAGCGTTGGGACTAGCGGGAGGGGAGGTGAGCAGTTCTTC. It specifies CSVGTSGRGGEQFF.

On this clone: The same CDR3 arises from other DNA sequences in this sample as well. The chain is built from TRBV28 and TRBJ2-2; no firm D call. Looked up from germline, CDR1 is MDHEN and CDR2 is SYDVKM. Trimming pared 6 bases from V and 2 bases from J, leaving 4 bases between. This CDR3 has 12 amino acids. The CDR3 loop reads CASRPNTGELFF. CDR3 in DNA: TGTGCCAGCAGGCCAAACACCGGGGAGCTGTTTTTT.

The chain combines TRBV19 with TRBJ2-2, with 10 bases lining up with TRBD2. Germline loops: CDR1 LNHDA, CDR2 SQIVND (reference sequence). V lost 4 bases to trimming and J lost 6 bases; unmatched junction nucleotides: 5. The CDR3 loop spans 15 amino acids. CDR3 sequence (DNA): TGTGCCAGTAGTACTAGCGGGAGTGGGGCCGGGGAGCTGTTTTTT. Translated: CASSTSGSGAGELFF.

CDR3 residues: CASSRQGLNTEAFF. The CDR3 DNA sequence: TGTGCCAGCAGTCGACAGGGCTTGAACACTGAAGCTTTCTTT. V gene TRBV2 combines with J gene TRBJ1-1; 7 bases agree with TRBD1. CDR1 and CDR2 from the germline V gene are SNHLY and FYNNEI. The CDR3 has 14 residues. The V segment lost 5 bases and the J segment 0 bases; nucleotides outside the gene matches: 3.

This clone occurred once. The CDR3 loop is CASSLWGQGNEQFF. The CDR3 DNA reads as TGTGCCAGCAGTTTATGGGGACAAGGGAATGAGCAGTTCTTC. The rearrangement links TRBV28 to TRBJ2-1, with D tentatively TRBD1 (6 bases). The length of the CDR3 is 14 residues. Trimming stripped 0 bases from V and 7 bases from J, with 10 bases between. Germline V gives CDR1 MDHEN, CDR2 SYDVKM.

In DNA, the CDR3 is TGCGCCAGCAGCCCCAGCCCCTACTATGGCTACACCTTC. Amino acid sequence: CASSPSPYYGYTF. The chain has TRBV4-3 and TRBJ1-2, with D unresolved. This CDR3 comprises 13 residues. Trimming shortened V by 4 bases and J by 3 bases, and 9 bases separated the two germline ends. The V gene's germline CDR1 is LGHNA and CDR2 YSLEER.

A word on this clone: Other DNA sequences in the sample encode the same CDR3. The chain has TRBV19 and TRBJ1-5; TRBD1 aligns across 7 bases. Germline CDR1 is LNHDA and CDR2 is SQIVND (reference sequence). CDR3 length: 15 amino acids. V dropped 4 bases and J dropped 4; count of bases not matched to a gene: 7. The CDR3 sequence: CASSTGTASNQPQHF. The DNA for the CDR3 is TGTGCCAGTAGTACCGGGACAGCATCGAATCAGCCCCAGCATTTT.

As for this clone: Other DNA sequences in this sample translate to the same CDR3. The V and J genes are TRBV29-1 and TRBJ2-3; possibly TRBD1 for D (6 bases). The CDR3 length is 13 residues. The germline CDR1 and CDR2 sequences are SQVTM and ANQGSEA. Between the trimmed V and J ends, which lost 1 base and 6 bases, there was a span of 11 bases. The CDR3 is CSVEGAGADTQYF. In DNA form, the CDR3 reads TGCAGCGTTGAAGGGGCAGGGGCGGATACGCAGTATTTT.

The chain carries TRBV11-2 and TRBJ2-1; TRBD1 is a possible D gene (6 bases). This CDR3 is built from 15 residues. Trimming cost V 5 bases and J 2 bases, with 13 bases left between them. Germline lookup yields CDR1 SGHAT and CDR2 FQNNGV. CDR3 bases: TGTGCCAGCAGCCTAAGGAGACAGGCCTACAATGAGCAGTTCTTC. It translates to CASSLRRQAYNEQFF.